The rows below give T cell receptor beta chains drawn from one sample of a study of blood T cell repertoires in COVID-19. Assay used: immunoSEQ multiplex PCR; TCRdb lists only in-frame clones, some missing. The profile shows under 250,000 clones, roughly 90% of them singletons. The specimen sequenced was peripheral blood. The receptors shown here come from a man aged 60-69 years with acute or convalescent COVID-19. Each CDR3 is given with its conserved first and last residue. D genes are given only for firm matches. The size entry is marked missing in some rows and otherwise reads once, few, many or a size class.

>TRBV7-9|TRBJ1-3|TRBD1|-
TGTGCCAGCAGCTCCGAGAGACAGGGGCTCTCTGGAAACACCATATATTTT
CASSSERQGLSGNTIYF
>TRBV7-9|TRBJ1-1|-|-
TGTGCCAGCAGCTTAGGAAACAGGGCCATCGGCACTGAAGCTTTCTTT
CASSLGNRAIGTEAFF
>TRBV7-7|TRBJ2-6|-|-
TGTGCTAGCAGTAACTCTGGGGCCAACGTCCTGACTTTC
CASSNSGANVLTF
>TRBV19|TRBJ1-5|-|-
TGTGCCAGTAGTATAGCCGCAGGGCGCCGGCCCCAGCATTTT
CASSIAAGRRPQHF
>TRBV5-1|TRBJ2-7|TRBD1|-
TGCGCCAGCAGCTTGATTCTTACAGGGGGAGGCTACGAGCAGTACTTC
CASSLILTGGGYEQYF
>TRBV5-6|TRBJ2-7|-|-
TGTGCCAGCAGTGGAGACTACGAGCAGTACTTC
CASSGDYEQYF
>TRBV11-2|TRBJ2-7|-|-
TGTGCCAGCAGCTTAGATACCTTCTTGAGCTCCTACGAGCAGTACTTC
CASSLDTFLSSYEQYF
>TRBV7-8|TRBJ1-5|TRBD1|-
TGTGCCAGCAGCCCATCGACAGGGGAGCCCAATCAGCCCCAGCATTTT
CASSPSTGEPNQPQHF
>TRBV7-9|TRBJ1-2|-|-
TGTGCCAGCACCGAGGAGATGTACACCTTC
CASTEEMYTF
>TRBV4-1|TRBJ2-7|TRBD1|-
TGCGCCAGCAGCCAAGGGGGGACAGGGGAAGAGCAGTACTTC
CASSQGGTGEEQYF
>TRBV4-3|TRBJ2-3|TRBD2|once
TGCGCCAGCAGCCGGGTGAGCGGGACGGGAGATACGCAGTATTTT
CASSRVSGTGDTQYF
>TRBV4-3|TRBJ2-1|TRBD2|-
TGCGCCAGCAGCCAAGATGTTGGAGGGAGGGACAATGAGCAGTTCTTC
CASSQDVGGRDNEQFF
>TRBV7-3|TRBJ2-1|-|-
TGTGCCAGCAGCTTAAATGGGGCAGTTAACAATGAGCAGTTCTTC
CASSLNGAVNNEQFF
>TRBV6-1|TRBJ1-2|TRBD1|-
TGTGCCAGCAGTGCCCTCAGGACAGGGAGTAACTATGGCTACACCTTC
CASSALRTGSNYGYTF
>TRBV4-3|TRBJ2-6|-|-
TGCGCCAGCAGCCAAGCTTTTGGCGGGGCCAACGTCCTGACTTTC
CASSQAFGGANVLTF
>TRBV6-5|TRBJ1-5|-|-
TGTGCCAGCCATCCCAGCGGCAATCAGCCCCAGCATTTT
CASHPSGNQPQHF
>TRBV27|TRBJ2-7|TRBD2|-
TGTGCCAGCAGTTTACAAGGCGGGAGTCTCGACGAGCAGTACTTC
CASSLQGGSLDEQYF
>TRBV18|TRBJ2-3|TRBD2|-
TGTGCCAGCTCACCTCCCCTAGCGGTACCTAGCACAGATACGCAGTATTTT
CASSPPLAVPSTDTQYF
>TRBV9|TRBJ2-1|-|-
TGTGCCAGCAGCGTAGTACGACAGTACAATGAGCAGTTCTTC
CASSVVRQYNEQFF
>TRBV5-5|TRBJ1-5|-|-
TGTGCCAGCAGTTGGGACAAGAGCAATCAGCCCCAGCATTTT
CASSWDKSNQPQHF
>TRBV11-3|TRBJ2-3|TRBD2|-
TGTGCCAGCTCCGTAGCGGGAGGCACAGATACGCAGTATTTT
CASSVAGGTDTQYF
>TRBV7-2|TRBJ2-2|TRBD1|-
TGTGCCAGCAGCTCCCAGACAGGGTTTCTTACCGGGGAGCTGTTTTTT
CASSSQTGFLTGELFF
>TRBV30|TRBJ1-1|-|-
TGTGCCTGGAGTGTACGTTCGGGTTTGAACACTGAAGCTTTCTTT
CAWSVRSGLNTEAFF